This entry is about one TCR beta chain. Which antigen it targets is not known. Base qualities were left out, and no much larger clone turns up one base away. The entry originates in a study of T cell responses to AZD1222 COVID-19 vaccine (dated by TCRdb to the early 2020s). Background for the entire study: Because spike-specific TCR depth and breadth did not differ between the two schedules, AZD1222 recipients who got a second dose at roughly 4 weeks were pooled with those who got a second dose at roughly 12 weeks. TCR sequencing covered 233 trial participants: approximately 200 given two doses of AZD1222 and about 26 given two doses of MenACWY control vaccine. Trial participants were enrolled into age subgroups of 18-55, 56-69 and 70-plus years, which contained about 150, 27 and 61 TCR-sequenced participants, respectively.

The full study reports these points: After two AZD1222 doses, both the breadth and the depth of spike-specific TCRs were significantly higher than at day 0 and than in MenACWY recipients. No day 14 peak-response samples were available, so repertoires were characterized only after the peak T cell response. Reportedly, almost half of the unique spike-specific TCRs recognized epitopes lying outside the regions that are mutated in the B.1.351 and B.1.1.7 variants. The 56-69-year group was small, and its depth increase did not reach significance, likely because of low power. Participants were mostly white British, with more females than males. The authors suggested clonal diversity may have been underestimated. Conclusions about previously exposed vaccinees are limited because only six or seven AZD1222 recipients were SARS-CoV-2 seropositive at baseline. The whole spike protein was spanned by vaccine-associated CD4 TCRs, and dominant responses were seen in regions 160-218 and 743-854.

The CDR3 regions of human TCRbeta chains were subjected to immunosequencing. Per the source publication's procedure: TCRs in the repertoires were compared against a reference library of SARS-CoV-2-specific TCRs that had been generated with the MIRA antigen-specificity platform. Breadth meant the fraction of unique TCRs that were SARS-CoV-2-associated, whereas depth meant the fraction of total T cells that were SARS-CoV-2-associated. Each spike-specific TCR was assigned to its reactive spike region and to a CD4 or CD8 class using the MIRA data. Log10-transformed breadth and depth values were compared by one-way ANOVA with Sidak's multiple comparisons tests. The source is immuneACCESS, and TCRdb retained only in-frame sequences with V and J called. Part of the clones is not carried over; for the studies checked, unresolved V genes explain less than half of this, and the remainder is unexplained. The V and J calls and clone size were taken over from that table, and D and trimming were inferred from the DNA. For this sample the table gives more than 85,000 clones, of which less than 95% were detected only once. The ten top clones hold over 6% of the sample.

The time point label corresponds to: baseline before first vaccination. Samples from vaccinated people were obtained from the UK trials COV001 and COV002, which included a single-blind randomized controlled phase 2/3 trial of AZD1222 (ChAdOx1 nCoV-19) in healthy adults. For TCRbeta chain sequencing, PBMC samples were collected from trial participants at day 0 and at day 28 after the second dose. The CDR1 and CDR2 encoded by the germline V gene (reference sequence) are MNHNY and SVGAGI. Germline trimming amounts to 6 bases on V and 7 bases on J, with 17 as the count of junction bases outside the gene matches. There are 17 amino acids in the CDR3, from cysteine to phenylalanine inclusive. Only CDR3 DNA is held: 51 bases, read in frame from base 1.

Sample: peripheral blood, taken on day 0 of AZD1222 vaccination. The sequence was obtained from an adult in good health. The chain was built from TRBV6-6 and TRBJ2-1; 8 central nucleotides agree with TRBD1. Here the CDR3 is given as CASSRHKTGAMRNEQFF. At the DNA level, the sequence is TGTGCCAGCAGCCGACATAAGACAGGGGCCATGAGAAATGAGCAGTTCTTC.